This entry concerns a single T cell receptor (beta chain). Antigen unknown. Using RNA transcripts as the source, TCR beta CDR3 regions were amplified. Carried out on the TCR CDR3, a first-round RT-PCR used the HTBI primer set. MiXCR was run by TCRdb on the multiplex PCR reads, yielding one entry per CDR3 protein. This sample has approximately 400,000 distinct CDR3 sequences, with more than 15% found just once. Germline V gives CDR1 SGHTS, CDR2 YDEGEE. The CDR3 length is 18 residues. J was trimmed by 3 bases and V by 4 bases; bases with no gene match: 11. The record originates from a study of T cells in Graves' hyperthyroidism and ophthalmopathy. Study-wide context: Peripheral blood draws took place at initial diagnosis, ahead of any treatment.

The study, taken as a whole, reports: A 13 V-J model separated ophthalmopathy from stable hyperthyroidism. Before onset, by a median of approximately 5.9 months, the model predicted ophthalmopathy. In blood, most of the thyroid clonotypes expanded above 0.001 were also present.

Sequencing used blood. This clonotype was sampled from a woman between 18 and 29 years old with Graves' hyperthyroidism. J is TRBJ2-1 and V is TRBV5-8; 12 nucleotides align to TRBD2. CDR3 coding DNA: TGTGCCAGCAGCCCAAGGACTAGCGGGATTCTTTTCTACAATGAGCAGTTCTTC. As protein: CASSPRTSGILFYNEQFF.